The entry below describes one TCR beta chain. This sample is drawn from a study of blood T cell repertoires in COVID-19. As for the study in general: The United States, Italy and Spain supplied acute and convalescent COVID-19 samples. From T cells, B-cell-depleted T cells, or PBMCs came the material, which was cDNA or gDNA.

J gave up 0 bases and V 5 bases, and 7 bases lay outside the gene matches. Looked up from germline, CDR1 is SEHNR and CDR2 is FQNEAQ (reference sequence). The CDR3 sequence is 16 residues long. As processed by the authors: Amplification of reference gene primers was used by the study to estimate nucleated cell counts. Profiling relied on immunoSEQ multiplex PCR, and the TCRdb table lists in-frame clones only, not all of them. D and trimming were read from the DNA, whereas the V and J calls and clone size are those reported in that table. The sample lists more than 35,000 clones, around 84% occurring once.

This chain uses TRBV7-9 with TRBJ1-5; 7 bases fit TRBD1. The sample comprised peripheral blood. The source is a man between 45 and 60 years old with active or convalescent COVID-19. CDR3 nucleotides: TGTGCCAGCAGCCTCGGACGACAGGGTAGCAATCAGCCCCAGCATTTT. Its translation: CASSLGRQGSNQPQHF.